A selection of T cell receptor beta chains follows, all from one sample in a study of T cell responses to AZD1222 COVID-19 vaccine. Profiled with immunoSEQ multiplex PCR; TCRdb holds only in-frame clones, not every one. The table records under 200,000 clones, just over 90% of them present only once. The source material was peripheral blood, sampled on day 0 of AZD1222 vaccination. These TCRs come from an adult in good health. Both conserved end residues are part of each CDR3. A D gene is named only where the DNA matches it firmly. Clone size is given for some rows only: seen once, a few or many times, or a class if the clone is expanded.

v_call	d_call	clone_size	j_call	cdr3_aa	cdr3_nt
TRBV4-1	.	.	TRBJ2-2	CASSRWTDRMNTGELFF	TGCGCCAGCAGCCGTTGGACTGATAGAATGAACACCGGGGAGCTGTTTTTT
TRBV2	.	.	TRBJ1-5	CASSDLSNQPQHF	TGTGCCAGCAGTGATCTCAGCAATCAGCCCCAGCATTTT
TRBV7-8	.	.	TRBJ1-5	CASSQNWASGQPQHF	TGTGCCAGCAGCCAAAATTGGGCCTCGGGTCAGCCCCAGCATTTT
TRBV14	.	.	TRBJ1-1	CASSQLPQAEAFF	TGTGCCAGCAGCCAATTACCCCAGGCTGAAGCTTTCTTT
TRBV3-1/TRBV3-2	.	.	TRBJ1-5	CASSQGRADNQPQHF	TGTGCCAGCAGCCAAGGGAGGGCGGATAATCAGCCCCAGCATTTT
TRBV5-1	.	.	TRBJ1-3	CASSGGRGSGNTIYF	TGCGCCAGCAGCGGGGGCAGGGGCTCTGGAAACACCATATATTTT
TRBV9	.	.	TRBJ1-3	CASSPDLTGNTIYF	TGTGCCAGCAGCCCTGACCTGACTGGAAACACCATATATTTT
TRBV6-6	TRBD1	.	TRBJ1-2	CASSYSPTGEGYTF	TGTGCCAGCAGTTACTCCCCCACAGGGGAAGGCTACACCTTC
TRBV5-5	TRBD1	.	TRBJ1-1	CASSRQGGTEAFF	TGTGCCAGCAGCCGACAGGGGGGAACTGAAGCTTTCTTT
TRBV11-2	TRBD1	.	TRBJ2-7	CASSLVGQGTTYEQYF	TGTGCCAGCAGCTTAGTTGGACAGGGGACCACCTACGAGCAGTACTTC
TRBV19	.	.	TRBJ1-4	CASSIRGRNEKLFF	TGTGCCAGTAGTATCCGGGGCAGAAATGAAAAACTGTTTTTT
TRBV6-1	.	.	TRBJ1-2	CASSEKKGRRGYTF	TGTGCCAGCAGTGAAAAAAAGGGGCGTAGGGGCTACACCTTC
TRBV27	.	.	TRBJ1-2	CASRGTLYYGYTF	TGTGCCAGCCGGGGGACACTCTACTATGGCTACACCTTC
TRBV3-1/TRBV3-2	.	.	TRBJ2-1	CASSQRRGLDPYNEQFF	TGTGCCAGCAGCCAAAGGCGGGGGCTAGATCCGTACAATGAGCAGTTCTTC
TRBV28	.	.	TRBJ2-2	CAIPQGSTGELFF	TGTGCCATCCCACAGGGATCCACCGGGGAGCTGTTTTTT
TRBV6-5	.	.	TRBJ1-1	CASSYSAGGNTEAFF	TGTGCCAGCAGTTACTCGGCCGGGGGGAACACTGAAGCTTTCTTT
TRBV18	.	.	TRBJ1-3	CASSPPLSGTDGNTIYF	TGTGCCAGCTCACCCCCCCTTTCAGGGACTGATGGAAACACCATATATTTT
TRBV28	.	.	TRBJ2-1	CASRHTTVPHSYNEQFF	TGTGCCAGCAGACACACGACAGTTCCTCACTCCTACAATGAGCAGTTCTTC
TRBV19	.	.	TRBJ1-2	CASSNRGVDGYTF	TGTGCCAGTAGCAATCGGGGAGTTGATGGCTACACCTTC
TRBV7-2	.	.	TRBJ1-5	CASSRYTEPQHF	TGTGCCAGCAGCCGGTACACAGAGCCCCAGCATTTT
TRBV5-1	.	.	TRBJ1-4	CASSLDRINEKLFF	TGCGCCAGCAGCTTGGACCGTATAAATGAAAAACTGTTTTTT
TRBV7-8	TRBD2	.	TRBJ2-5	CASSIGGGQVAQYF	TGTGCCAGCAGCATCGGGGGGGGCCAAGTGGCCCAGTACTTC
TRBV12-3/TRBV12-4	TRBD1	.	TRBJ1-1	CASSLWTGSIAFF	TGTGCCAGCAGTTTATGGACAGGGTCTATAGCTTTCTTT
TRBV7-8	.	once	TRBJ2-7	CASSLAGRQIAYEQYF	TGTGCCAGCAGCTTAGCGGGACGACAAATTGCCTACGAGCAGTACTTC
TRBV6-6	.	.	TRBJ1-6	CASRRVGNTWGSPLHF	TGTGCCAGCAGGAGGGTAGGAAACACTTGGGGATCACCCCTCCACTTT
TRBV18	TRBD1	.	TRBJ1-3	CASSAGGSGNTIYF	TGTGCCAGCTCCGCAGGGGGATCAGGAAACACCATATATTTT
TRBV3-1/TRBV3-2	.	.	TRBJ2-5	CASSPKTGSRKETQYF	TGTGCCAGCAGCCCGAAAACAGGGTCGAGGAAAGAGACCCAGTACTTC
TRBV6-5	TRBD1	.	TRBJ1-4	CASSWDRGSGEKLFF	TGTGCCAGCAGTTGGGACAGGGGATCAGGGGAAAAACTGTTTTTT
TRBV4-3	.	.	TRBJ2-6	CASSQESGANVLTF	TGCGCCAGCAGCCAGGAGTCTGGGGCCAACGTCCTGACTTTC
TRBV7-8	.	.	TRBJ2-7	CASSSEAGHTYEQYF	TGTGCCAGCAGCTCCGAAGCGGGACACACCTACGAGCAGTACTTC
TRBV7-3	.	.	TRBJ1-2	CASSLGGAGYGYTF	TGTGCCAGCAGCTTGGGAGGGGCGGGATACGGCTACACCTTC
TRBV14	.	.	TRBJ1-2	CASSPHSSPAGGYTF	TGTGCCAGCAGCCCCCACTCATCCCCGGCGGGGGGCTACACCTTC
TRBV7-9	TRBD1	.	TRBJ1-5	CASSSWTGGNNQPQHF	TGTGCCAGCAGCTCCTGGACAGGGGGCAACAATCAGCCCCAGCATTTT
TRBV6-1	TRBD1	once	TRBJ1-1	CASSGHYRGRVEDTEAFF	TGTGCCAGCAGTGGCCATTACAGGGGGCGGGTTGAGGACACTGAAGCTTTCTTT
TRBV7-9	TRBD2	.	TRBJ2-1	CASTMRRGDYNEQFF	TGTGCCAGCACAATGAGACGGGGGGATTACAATGAGCAGTTCTTC
TRBV6-5	.	.	TRBJ1-6	CASNRDILNSPLHF	TGTGCCAGCAATCGGGACATCCTTAATTCACCCCTCCACTTT
TRBV7-2	TRBD1	.	TRBJ2-5	CASSLPGQGATQYF	TGTGCCAGCAGCCTACCGGGACAGGGGGCGACCCAGTACTTC
TRBV6-4	.	once	TRBJ1-6	CASTPGIYNSPLHF	TGTGCCAGCACCCCCGGAATTTATAATTCACCCCTCCACTTT
TRBV30	TRBD1	.	TRBJ1-6	CAWSTGQGANSPLHF	TGTGCCTGGAGCACGGGACAGGGGGCCAATTCACCCCTCCACTTT
TRBV18	.	once	TRBJ1-2	CASSPRGDQPTANYGYTF	TGTGCCAGCTCACCTAGAGGAGATCAACCAACAGCTAACTATGGCTACACCTTC
TRBV5-1	TRBD1	.	TRBJ1-2	CASSLDATGANGYTF	TGCGCCAGCAGCTTGGACGCGACAGGGGCAAATGGCTACACCTTC
TRBV19	.	.	TRBJ1-4	CASSIQGISEKLFF	TGTGCCAGTAGTATCCAGGGGATTTCTGAAAAACTGTTTTTT
TRBV28	.	.	TRBJ1-5	CASTPQGNQPQHF	TGTGCCAGCACCCCTCAGGGAAATCAGCCCCAGCATTTT
TRBV5-5	.	.	TRBJ2-7	CASSLGLSSYEQYF	TGTGCCAGCAGCTTGGGCCTCAGCTCCTACGAGCAGTACTTC
TRBV29-1	TRBD2	.	TRBJ2-3	CSVGTSGGVDTQYF	TGCAGCGTGGGGACTAGCGGGGGGGTGGATACGCAGTATTTT
TRBV9	TRBD2	.	TRBJ2-2	CASSPRGAGTNTGELFF	TGTGCCAGCAGCCCGCGGGGGGCGGGGACGAACACCGGGGAGCTGTTTTTT
TRBV18	TRBD1	.	TRBJ2-7	CASSPVRQGAYEQYF	TGTGCCAGCTCACCTGTCCGACAGGGGGCCTACGAGCAGTACTTC
TRBV7-2	TRBD2	.	TRBJ2-7	CASSLVGTSGSYEQYF	TGTGCCAGCAGCTTAGTTGGGACTAGCGGATCCTACGAGCAGTACTTC
TRBV6-5	TRBD1	.	TRBJ1-1	CASSPDGTGFAEAFF	TGTGCCAGCAGTCCGGACGGGACAGGGTTCGCTGAAGCTTTCTTT
TRBV6-5	TRBD1	.	TRBJ2-1	CASSYAGTGHNEQFF	TGTGCCAGCAGTTACGCAGGGACAGGGCACAATGAGCAGTTCTTC